Below are 24 T cell receptor beta chains sequenced from a single sample in a study of blood T cells in healthy people across ages. Primed by a sample-barcoded 5' primer and a J-beta primer mix, a second PCR proceeded for about 6 to 12 cycles. From the 5' RACE reads, TCRdb called clonotypes with MiXCR, one entry per CDR3 protein. The top ten hold about two fifths of the sample, which has about 640,000 distinct CDR3 sequences, roughly 50% seen once. The sample consisted of blood. These receptors came from a man in his sixties in good health.

V and J are TRBV4-2 and TRBJ1-2, with D uncertain. The CDR3 consists of 13 residues. Germline loops: CDR1 LGHNA, CDR2 YNFKEQ. Trimming removed 0 bases from V and 5 bases from J, with 7 bases in between. As DNA, the CDR3 is TGTGCCAGCAGCCAAGATGGATGGTATGGCTACACCTTC. It yields the protein CASSQDGWYGYTF.

This clonotype was recorded a few times. The chain has TRBV15 and TRBJ1-5; no reliable D call. In germline, CDR1 is LNHNV, CDR2 YYDKDF (reference sequence). This CDR3 is 15 amino acids long. V was trimmed by 0 bases and J by 3 bases, leaving 9 bases between them. CDR3 in DNA: TGTGCCACCAGCAGAGATCCGCAGGCCAATCAGCCCCAGCATTTT. It specifies CATSRDPQANQPQHF. Looking up the rest from reference TRBV15 and TRBJ1-5 gives the full variable domain: DAMVIQNPRYQVTQFGKPVTLSCSQTLNHNVMYWYQQKSSQAPKLLFHYYDKDFNNEADTPDNFQSRRPNTSFCFLDIRSPGLGDTAMYLCATSRDPQANQPQHFGDGTRLSIL.

V and J are TRBV2 and TRBJ1-2; 7 nucleotides align to TRBD1. Germline values: CDR1 SNHLY, CDR2 FYNNEI. With V trimmed by 6 bases and J by 4 bases, 8 bases remained unmatched. There are 14 residues in the CDR3. The CDR3 nucleotides are TGTGCCAGCAGGTCGGCCAGGGGGGCCTATGGCTACACCTTC. Its translation is CASRSARGAYGYTF.

J is TRBJ1-6 and V is TRBV5-8; TRBD1 agrees at 10 bases. This CDR3 is built from 15 residues. CDR1 and CDR2 from the germline V gene are SGHTS and YDEGEE. With 6 bases clipped from V and 10 bases from J, the junction kept 10 bases outside the gene matches. CDR3 residues: CASNPMGQGKSPLHF. In DNA form, the CDR3 reads TGTGCCAGCAACCCAATGGGACAGGGGAAGTCACCCCTCCACTTT.

This clonotype was recorded a few times. The rearrangement links TRBV15 to TRBJ2-5; D not certain. CDR3 size: 14 residues. Trimming removed 0 bases from V and 7 bases from J, with 12 bases in between. Looked up from germline, CDR1 is LNHNV and CDR2 is YYDKDF (reference sequence). CDR3 amino acids: CATSRDRGVRTQYF. As DNA, the CDR3 is TGTGCCACCAGCAGAGATCGTGGGGTTAGGACCCAGTACTTC.

This clonotype was counted only a few times. V usage is TRBV6-6 and J usage is TRBJ1-4; a weak D match, TRBD1 (5 bases). Trimming stripped 4 bases from V and 7 bases from J, with 16 bases between. CDR3 length: 15 residues. The germline CDR1 and CDR2 sequences are MNHNY and SVGAGI (reference sequence). The CDR3 region has the DNA TGTGCCAGCAGTTCGGGCGGGCAGGGAGGTGAAAAACTGTTTTTT. Protein sequence: CASSSGGQGGEKLFF.

This clonotype came up a few times. The chain links TRBV4-1 to TRBJ2-5; TRBD1 is a possible D gene (5 bases). This CDR3 is built from 14 residues. Germline V lookup: CDR1 MGHRA, CDR2 YSYEKL. V was shortened by 4 bases and J by 1 base, with 10 bases between the two germline ends. The CDR3 is CASSPRGAQETQYF. CDR3 nucleotide sequence: TGCGCCAGCAGCCCTCGTGGGGCCCAAGAGACCCAGTACTTC.

This clonotype was picked up one time. The V call is TRBV9, the J call TRBJ2-5; either TRBD1 or TRBD2 may fit D (5 bases each). Trimming shortened V by 4 bases and J by 11 bases, and 18 bases separated the two germline ends. Germline loops: CDR1 SGDLS, CDR2 YYNGEE. The CDR3 is 13 amino acids. The CDR3 nucleotides are TGTGCCAGCAGCTCCCGACAGACTACGGTGCAGTACTTC. Protein product: CASSSRQTTVQYF.

The chain combines TRBV2 with TRBJ2-5; 7 bases align to TRBD1. V lost 4 bases, J lost 11 bases, and 19 bases stayed unmatched. This CDR3 spans 16 amino acids. Germline CDR1 is SNHLY and CDR2 is FYNNEI. The CDR3 reads CASSGPAGGSYNEQYF. The CDR3 nucleotides are TGTGCCAGCAGTGGTCCAGCAGGGGGTTCCTACAATGAGCAGTACTTC.

CDR3 amino acids: CAAGTGLTQYF. CDR3 in DNA: TGTGCCGCCGGGACAGGGCTCACCCAGTACTTC. The chain uses TRBV25-1 and TRBJ2-5; 9 bases agree with TRBD1. The CDR3 contains 11 residues. The V gene's germline CDR1 is MGHDK and CDR2 SYGVNS. The V gene end was trimmed by 11 bases and the J gene end by 8 bases; junction bases not matched to a gene: 6.

The chain recombines TRBV12-3 or TRBV12-4 with TRBJ1-1; the match to TRBD1 covers 7 bases. The CDR3 covers 13 residues. V was clipped by 5 bases and J by 12 bases; unmatched bases: 12. The CDR3: CASSLRGRLIPFF. For the CDR3, the DNA is TGTGCCAGCAGTCTGAGGGGGCGGTTGATTCCTTTCTTT.

This sequence joins TRBV3-1 and TRBJ2-7; perhaps TRBD2 as D (5 bases). Trimming left V 3 bases short and J 6 bases short, with 9 bases between. The CDR3 contains 12 residues. Germline loops: CDR1 LGHDT, CDR2 YNNKEL (reference sequence). The CDR3 DNA reads as TGTGCCAGCAGCCACCTCCGGGGCGAGCAGTACTTC. Translating it yields CASSHLRGEQYF.

V is TRBV5-1 and J is TRBJ2-5; D may correspond to TRBD1 or TRBD2 (5 bases each). In germline, CDR1 is SGHRS, CDR2 YFSETQ. Trimming stripped 2 bases from V and 2 bases from J, with 16 bases between. CDR3 length: 16 amino acids. CDR3 DNA sequence: TGCGCCAGCAGCTTTGACACCCTGGGGGTACAAGAGACCCAGTACTTC. It translates to CASSFDTLGVQETQYF. The full variable domain, completed using reference TRBV5-1 and TRBJ2-5, is KAGVTQTPRYLIKTRGQQVTLSCSPISGHRSVSWYQQTPGQGLQFLFEYFSETQRNKGNFPGRFSGRQFSNSRSEMNVSTLELGDSALYLCASSFDTLGVQETQYFGPGTRLLVL.

In the case of this clonotype: A read error may account for a junction end that differs from germline. The gene calls are TRBV20-1 and TRBJ1-5, with no clear D. The CDR3 has 15 residues. Germline values: CDR1 DFQATT, CDR2 SNEGSKA (reference sequence). CDR3 sequence reads: CGAQRSGRHNQPQHF. Here the CDR3 DNA reads TGCGGTGCCCAGAGGTCAGGCAGGCACAATCAGCCCCAGCATTTT.

This chain joins TRBV25-1 and TRBJ2-5; no clear D. The V end was cut by 4 bases, the J end by 11 bases, with 17 bases between. The CDR3 contains 13 residues. Per germline, CDR1 MGHDK and CDR2 SYGVNS. In nucleotides, the CDR3 is TGTGCCAGCAGTGCACAGAACGGCGGCCAGCAGTACTTC. This encodes CASSAQNGGQQYF.

The chain combines TRBV7-9 with TRBJ1-2, with D perhaps matching TRBD1 (5 bases). Germline V gene sequence: CDR1 SEHNR, CDR2 FQNEAQ (reference sequence). This CDR3 is built from 15 residues. V lost 4 bases and J lost 4, with 16 bases in between. The CDR3 sequence is CASSYPEGLIYGYTF. The CDR3 DNA follows: TGTGCCAGCAGCTACCCCGAGGGGCTAATCTATGGCTACACCTTC.

V usage is TRBV10-3 and J usage is TRBJ2-3; 11 bases fit TRBD2. The germline V gene encodes CDR1 ENHRY and CDR2 SYGVKD. The V and J ends lost 0 bases and 2 bases, in that order; junction bases with no gene match: 1. The CDR3 extends over 16 amino acids. CDR3 loop: CAISESSGGATDTQYF. The CDR3 nucleotides are TGTGCCATCAGTGAGTCTAGCGGGGGGGCCACAGATACGCAGTATTTT.

The chain links TRBV27 to TRBJ2-3; TRBD2 agrees at 8 bases. The germline gives CDR1 MNHEY, CDR2 SMNVEV (reference sequence). The V gene end was trimmed by 2 bases and the J gene end by 2 bases; junction bases not matched to a gene: 3. The CDR3 has 15 residues. The CDR3 here is CASSLGTRFTDTQYF. The CDR3 bases are TGTGCCAGCAGTTTAGGGACTAGATTCACAGATACGCAGTATTTT.

The V call is TRBV28, the J call TRBJ2-3; D might be TRBD2 (6 bases). Germline V gene lookup returns CDR1 MDHEN and CDR2 SYDVKM. V gave up 5 bases and J gave up 3 bases, with 15 bases separating them. The CDR3 has 15 amino acids. The CDR3 loop is CASSGAGGLTDTQYF. CDR3 nucleotide sequence: TGTGCCAGCAGTGGAGCGGGCGGGCTTACAGATACGCAGTATTTT.

V is TRBV2 and J is TRBJ2-1; D is perhaps TRBD1 (5 bases). Trimming took 3 bases from V and 8 from J, leaving 11 bases between them. There are 13 residues in the CDR3. From germline, CDR1 is SNHLY and CDR2 FYNNEI. The CDR3 coding sequence is TGTGCCAGCAGTGAGGCTAGGGGATATGAGCAGTTCTTC. This codes for CASSEARGYEQFF. Variable domain in full (rest from reference TRBV2 and TRBJ2-1): EPEVTQTPSHQVTQMGQEVILRCVPISNHLYFYWYRQILGQKVEFLVSFYNNEISEKSEIFDDQFSVERPDGSNFTLKIRSTKLEDSAMYFCASSEARGYEQFFGPGTRLTVL.

This clonotype has a handful of counts. The chain uses TRBV9 and TRBJ2-4, with D maybe TRBD1 (6 bases). Germline CDR1 and CDR2: SGDLS and YYNGEE. V dropped 3 bases and J dropped 5 bases, with 15 bases sitting between them. The CDR3 runs to 15 residues. The CDR3 protein is CASSEPTGGQNIQYF. The CDR3 DNA reads TGTGCCAGCAGCGAGCCGACAGGCGGCCAAAACATTCAGTACTTC.

This clonotype appeared a single time. This rearrangement joins TRBV15 to TRBJ2-3; 8 bases agree with TRBD2. The CDR3 is made up of 16 amino acids. Germline CDR1 LNHNV, CDR2 YYDKDF (reference sequence). The J segment lost 2 bases and the V segment lost 3 bases, leaving 7 bases of the junction unmatched. The CDR3 bases are TGTGCCACCAGCAGCCTTAGCGGGGTCCCCACAGATACGCAGTATTTT. It codes for CATSSLSGVPTDTQYF. Using reference TRBV15 and TRBJ2-3 for the parts outside the CDR3, the full variable domain is DAMVIQNPRYQVTQFGKPVTLSCSQTLNHNVMYWYQQKSSQAPKLLFHYYDKDFNNEADTPDNFQSRRPNTSFCFLDIRSPGLGDTAMYLCATSSLSGVPTDTQYFGPGTRLTVL.

The V and J genes are TRBV5-1 and TRBJ1-5, with 7 bases identical to TRBD1. The CDR3 is 17 amino acids. J lost 8 bases, V lost 1 base, and 15 bases had no gene match. Germline V CDR1 and CDR2: SGHRS, YFSETQ. The CDR3 DNA follows: TGCGCCAGCAGCTTGTTGACAGGGCCTGAGATGAGGGAGCCCCAGCATTTT. It encodes CASSLLTGPEMREPQHF.

The rearrangement joins TRBV7-6 to TRBJ1-2; D remains unclear. This CDR3 is built from 15 residues. Germline V gene lookup returns CDR1 SGHVS and CDR2 FNYEAQ. The V end lost 2 bases, the J end lost 0 bases, and 10 bases lay between the germline ends. DNA of the CDR3: TGTGCCAGCAGCTTAAGAGCATCCCCTAACTATGGCTACACCTTC. Protein sequence: CASSLRASPNYGYTF.